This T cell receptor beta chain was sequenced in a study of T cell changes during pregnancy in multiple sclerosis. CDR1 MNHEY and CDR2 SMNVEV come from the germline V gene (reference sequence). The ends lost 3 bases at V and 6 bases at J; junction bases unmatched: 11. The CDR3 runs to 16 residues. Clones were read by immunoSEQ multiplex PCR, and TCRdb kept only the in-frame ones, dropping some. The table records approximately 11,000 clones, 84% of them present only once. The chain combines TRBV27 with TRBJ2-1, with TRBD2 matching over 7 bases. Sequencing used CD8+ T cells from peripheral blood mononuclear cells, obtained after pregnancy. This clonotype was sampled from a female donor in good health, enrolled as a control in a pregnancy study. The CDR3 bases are TGTGCCAGCAGTTTCTTAGGACTAGAAAGGCTCAATGAGCAGTTCTTC. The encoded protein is CASSFLGLERLNEQFF.